This T cell receptor beta chain was obtained from a study of blood T cells in healthy people across ages. Drawn from each donor were 7.5 to 10 milliliters of peripheral blood. V shed 0 bases and J shed 3 bases, with 10 bases lying between them. Germline assignment: CDR1 SQVTM and CDR2 ANQGSEA. The CDR3 extends over 14 amino acids. Concerning this clonotype: Antigen unknown.

Study-level results: Possibly confounding the expanded clonotype changes was the fact that donor CMV status was unknown. Compared with aged donors, long-lived donors showed fewer expanded clones, suggesting selection.

A J-beta primer mix and a sample-barcoded 5' primer were used in a second PCR of about 7 to 11 cycles. TCRdb analysed the 5' RACE reads with MiXCR anew, one entry per CDR3 protein. The table records about a million distinct CDR3 sequences, around two fifths of them present only once. The receptor was isolated from a man between 18 and 29 years old in good health. The chain has TRBV29-1 and TRBJ2-3; D unresolved. The sequenced sample was blood. CDR3 loop: CSVEDGRQTDTQYF. CDR3 nucleotide sequence: TGCAGCGTTGAAGATGGGCGGCAGACAGATACGCAGTATTTT.